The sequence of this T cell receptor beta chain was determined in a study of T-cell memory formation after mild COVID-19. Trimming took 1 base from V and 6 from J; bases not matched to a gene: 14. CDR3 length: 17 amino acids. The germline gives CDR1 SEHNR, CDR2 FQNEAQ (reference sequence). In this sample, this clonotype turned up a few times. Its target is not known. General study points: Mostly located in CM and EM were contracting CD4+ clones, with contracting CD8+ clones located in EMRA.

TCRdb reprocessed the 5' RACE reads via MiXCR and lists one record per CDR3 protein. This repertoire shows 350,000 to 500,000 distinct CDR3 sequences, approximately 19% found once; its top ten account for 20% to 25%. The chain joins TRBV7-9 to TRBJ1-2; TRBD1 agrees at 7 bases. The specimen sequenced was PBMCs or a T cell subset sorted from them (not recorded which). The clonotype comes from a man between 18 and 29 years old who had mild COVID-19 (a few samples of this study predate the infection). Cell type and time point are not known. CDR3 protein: CASSLDLGHTGDDGYTF. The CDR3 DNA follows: TGTGCCAGCAGCTTAGATCTCGGACATACAGGGGACGATGGCTACACCTTC.